This T cell receptor beta chain was documented in a study of blood T cell repertoires in COVID-19. Study information: Italy, Spain and the United States were the sources of the convalescent and acute COVID-19 samples.

Profiling relied on immunoSEQ multiplex PCR, and the TCRdb table lists in-frame clones only, not all of them. The sample records approximately 300,000 clones, over 85% being singletons. In Seattle, patients joined the study during active infection and were tracked longitudinally. Per the germline V gene, CDR1 is LNHDA and CDR2 is SQIVND (reference sequence). V lost 3 bases, J lost 11 bases, and 4 bases stayed unmatched. This CDR3 is 12 amino acids long. Sequencing was carried out using peripheral blood. This TCR was recovered from a woman in her twenties or thirties with COVID-19, enrolled during active disease. The genes are TRBV19 and TRBJ1-1; the match to TRBD1 covers 9 bases. The chain's CDR3 is CASSISGQGAFF. The CDR3 nucleotides are TGTGCCAGTAGTATCTCGGGACAGGGTGCTTTCTTT.